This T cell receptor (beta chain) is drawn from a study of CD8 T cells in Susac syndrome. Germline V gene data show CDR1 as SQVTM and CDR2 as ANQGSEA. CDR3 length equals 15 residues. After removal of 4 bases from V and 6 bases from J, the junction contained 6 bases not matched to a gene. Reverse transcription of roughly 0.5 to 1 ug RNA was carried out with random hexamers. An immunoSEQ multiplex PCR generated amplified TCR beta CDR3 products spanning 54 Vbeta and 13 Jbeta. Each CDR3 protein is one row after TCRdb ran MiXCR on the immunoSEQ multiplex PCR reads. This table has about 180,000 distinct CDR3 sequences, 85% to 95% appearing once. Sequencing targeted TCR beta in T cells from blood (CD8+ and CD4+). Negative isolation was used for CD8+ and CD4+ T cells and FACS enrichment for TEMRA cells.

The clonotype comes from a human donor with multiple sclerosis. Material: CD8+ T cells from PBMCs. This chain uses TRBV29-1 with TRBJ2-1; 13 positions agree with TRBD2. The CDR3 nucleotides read TGCAGCGTTGGGCCGGGACTAGCGGGACGCAATGAGCAGTTCTTC. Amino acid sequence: CSVGPGLAGRNEQFF.